This T cell receptor beta chain appears in the sequencing data of a study of long-term antiretroviral therapy in people with HIV. Study information: The oldest specimens predate the 2015 immediate-ART recommendation by about a decade.

This clone was seen once. This was the immunoSEQ v3.0 assay at survey level. Sequencing was directed toward 40,000-50,000 T-cell genomes in each sample. Libraries were prepared by immunoSEQ multiplex PCR; TCRdb keeps only in-frame clonotypes and omits some of them. This sample carries 25,000 to 40,000 clones, roughly 87% of them seen once, and the ten largest clones take under 15%. Sequencing was performed on unsorted PBMCs, taken 1.1 years after starting antiretroviral therapy. The sequence derives from a man younger than 35 with HIV.

CDR3 nucleotide sequence: TGTGCCAGCAGCCGGGAAGGTTGGACAGGGGGCGCGTGGAATGAGCAGTTCTTC. Translation gives CASSREGWTGGAWNEQFF. This rearrangement joins TRBV5-4 to TRBJ2-1; 11 nucleotides agree with TRBD1. This CDR3 has 18 residues. J gave up 7 bases and V 4 bases, and 16 bases lay outside the gene matches. CDR1 and CDR2 (germline): SGHNT, YYREEE (reference sequence).